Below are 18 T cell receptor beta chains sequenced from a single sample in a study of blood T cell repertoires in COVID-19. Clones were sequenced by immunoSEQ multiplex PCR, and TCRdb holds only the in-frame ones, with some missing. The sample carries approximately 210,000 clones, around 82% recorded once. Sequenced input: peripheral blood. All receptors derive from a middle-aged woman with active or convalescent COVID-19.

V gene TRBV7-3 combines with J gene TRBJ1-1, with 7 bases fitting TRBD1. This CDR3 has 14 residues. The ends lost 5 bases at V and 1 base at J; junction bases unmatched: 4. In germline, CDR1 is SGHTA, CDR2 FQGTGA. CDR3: CASSLGTANTEAFF. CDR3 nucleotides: TGTGCCAGCAGCCTCGGGACAGCGAACACTGAAGCTTTCTTT. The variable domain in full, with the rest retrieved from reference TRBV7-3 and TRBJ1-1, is GAGVSQTPSNKVTEKGKYVELRCDPISGHTALYWYRQSLGQGPEFLIYFQGTGAADDSGLPNDRFFAVRPEGSVSTLKIQRTERGDSAVYLCASSLGTANTEAFFGQGTRLTVV.

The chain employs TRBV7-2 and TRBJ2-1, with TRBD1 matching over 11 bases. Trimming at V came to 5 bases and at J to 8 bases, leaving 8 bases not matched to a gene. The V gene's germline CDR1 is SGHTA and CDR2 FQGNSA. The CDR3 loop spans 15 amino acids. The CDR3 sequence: CASSLDRGRRDEQFF. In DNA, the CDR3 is TGTGCCAGCAGCCTGGACAGGGGGCGCCGCGATGAGCAGTTCTTC.

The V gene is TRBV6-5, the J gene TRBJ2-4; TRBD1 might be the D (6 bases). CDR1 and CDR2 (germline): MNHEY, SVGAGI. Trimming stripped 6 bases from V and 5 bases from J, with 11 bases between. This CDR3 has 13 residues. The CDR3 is CASSLQGQNIQYF. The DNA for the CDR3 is TGTGCCAGCAGCCTACAGGGTCAAAACATTCAGTACTTC.

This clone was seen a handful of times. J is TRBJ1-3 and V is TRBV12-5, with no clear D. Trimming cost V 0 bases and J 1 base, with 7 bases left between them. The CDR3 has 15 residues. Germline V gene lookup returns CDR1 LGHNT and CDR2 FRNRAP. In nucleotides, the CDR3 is TGTGCTAGTGGTTTGGTACGGGAATCTGGAAACACCATATATTTT. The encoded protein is CASGLVRESGNTIYF.

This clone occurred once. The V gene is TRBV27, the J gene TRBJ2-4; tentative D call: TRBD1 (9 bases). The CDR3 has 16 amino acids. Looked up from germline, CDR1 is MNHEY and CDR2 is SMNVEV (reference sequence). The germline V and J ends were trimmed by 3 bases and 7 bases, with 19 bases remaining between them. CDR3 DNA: TGTGCCAGCAGTTTTGCGGGGGGACAGGGCCGCAACATTCAGTACTTC. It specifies CASSFAGGQGRNIQYF.

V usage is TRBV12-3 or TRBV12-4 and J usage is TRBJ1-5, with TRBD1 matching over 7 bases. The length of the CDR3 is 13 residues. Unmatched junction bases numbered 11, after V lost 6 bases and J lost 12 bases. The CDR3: CASSNGQARLQHF. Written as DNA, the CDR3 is TGTGCCAGCAGCAACGGACAGGCTAGACTCCAGCATTTT.

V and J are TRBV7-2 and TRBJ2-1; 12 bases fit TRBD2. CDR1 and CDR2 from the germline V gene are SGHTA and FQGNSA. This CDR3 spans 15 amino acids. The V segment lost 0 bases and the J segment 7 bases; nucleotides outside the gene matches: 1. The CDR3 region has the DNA TGTGCCAGCAGCTTAGCAGGACTAGCGGGGAATGAGCAGTTCTTC. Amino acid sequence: CASSLAGLAGNEQFF.

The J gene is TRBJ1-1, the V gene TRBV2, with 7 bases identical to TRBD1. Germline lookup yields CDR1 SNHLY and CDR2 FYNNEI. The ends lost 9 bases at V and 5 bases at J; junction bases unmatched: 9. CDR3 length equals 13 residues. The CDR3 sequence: CARRPGGGTEAFF. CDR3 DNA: TGTGCCAGGCGACCAGGGGGTGGTACTGAAGCTTTCTTT.

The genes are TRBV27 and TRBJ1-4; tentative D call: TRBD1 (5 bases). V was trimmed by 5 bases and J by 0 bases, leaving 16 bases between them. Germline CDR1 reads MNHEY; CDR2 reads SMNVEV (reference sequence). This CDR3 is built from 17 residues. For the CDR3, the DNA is TGTGCCAGCAGTCGTATGCGACAGCCAGCAACTAATGAAAAACTGTTTTTT. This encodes CASSRMRQPATNEKLFF.

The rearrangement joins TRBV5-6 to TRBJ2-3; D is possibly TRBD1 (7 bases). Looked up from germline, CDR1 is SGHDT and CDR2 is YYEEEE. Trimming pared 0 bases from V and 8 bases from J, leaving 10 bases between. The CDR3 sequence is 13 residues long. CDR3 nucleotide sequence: TGTGCCAGCAGCTTGGCAGGGGGAGGTACGCAGTATTTT. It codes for CASSLAGGGTQYF.

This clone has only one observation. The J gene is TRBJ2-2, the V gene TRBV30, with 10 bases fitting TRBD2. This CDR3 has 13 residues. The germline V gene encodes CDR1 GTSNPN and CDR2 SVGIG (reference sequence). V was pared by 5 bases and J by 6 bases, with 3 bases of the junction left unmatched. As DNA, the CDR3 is TGTGCCTGGCGACTAGCGGGTGCCGGGGAGCTGTTTTTT. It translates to CAWRLAGAGELFF.

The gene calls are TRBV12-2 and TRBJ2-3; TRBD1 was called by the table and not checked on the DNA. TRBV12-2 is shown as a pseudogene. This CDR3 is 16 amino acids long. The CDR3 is CASRLGRDRDTDTQYF. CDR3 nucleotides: TGTGCAAGTCGCTTAGGCCGGGACAGAGACACAGATACGCAGTATTTT.

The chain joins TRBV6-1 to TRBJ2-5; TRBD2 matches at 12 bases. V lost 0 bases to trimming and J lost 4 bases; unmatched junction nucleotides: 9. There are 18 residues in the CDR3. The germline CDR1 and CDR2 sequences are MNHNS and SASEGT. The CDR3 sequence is CASSEALRGLAGRETQYF. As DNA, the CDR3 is TGTGCCAGCAGTGAAGCGCTTCGGGGACTAGCGGGTAGAGAGACCCAGTACTTC.

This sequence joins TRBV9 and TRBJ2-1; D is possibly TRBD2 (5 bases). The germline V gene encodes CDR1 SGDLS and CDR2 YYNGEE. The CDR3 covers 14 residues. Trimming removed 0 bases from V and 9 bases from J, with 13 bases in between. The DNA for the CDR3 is TGTGCCAGCAGCGTAGACAGCGGATCTGGTGAGCAGTTCTTC. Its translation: CASSVDSGSGEQFF.

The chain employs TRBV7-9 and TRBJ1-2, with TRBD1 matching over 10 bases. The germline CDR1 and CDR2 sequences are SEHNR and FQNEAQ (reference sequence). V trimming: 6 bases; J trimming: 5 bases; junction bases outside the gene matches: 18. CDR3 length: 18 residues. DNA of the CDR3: TGTGCCAGCAGTCAAAGGATCGTGACAGGGGGCTCTAGGTATGGCTACACCTTC. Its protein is CASSQRIVTGGSRYGYTF.

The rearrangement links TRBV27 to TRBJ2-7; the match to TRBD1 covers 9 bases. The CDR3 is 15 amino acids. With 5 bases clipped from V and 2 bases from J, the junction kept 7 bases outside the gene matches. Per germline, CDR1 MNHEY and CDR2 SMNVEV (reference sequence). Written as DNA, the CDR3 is TGTGCCAGCAGTCTCGCCGGGACAGGGACCTACGAGCAGTACTTC. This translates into CASSLAGTGTYEQYF.

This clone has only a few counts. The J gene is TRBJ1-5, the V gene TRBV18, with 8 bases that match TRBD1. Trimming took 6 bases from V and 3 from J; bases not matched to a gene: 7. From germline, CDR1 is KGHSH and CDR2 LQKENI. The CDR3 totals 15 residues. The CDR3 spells CASSRTDRVNQPQHF. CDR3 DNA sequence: TGTGCCAGCTCGAGAACGGACAGGGTCAATCAGCCCCAGCATTTT.

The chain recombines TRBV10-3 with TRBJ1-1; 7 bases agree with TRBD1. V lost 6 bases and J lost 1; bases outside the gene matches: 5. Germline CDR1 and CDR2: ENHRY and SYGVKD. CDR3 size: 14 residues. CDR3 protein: CAISHTGENTEAFF. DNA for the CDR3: TGTGCCATCAGCCACACAGGGGAGAACACTGAAGCTTTCTTT.